This T cell receptor beta chain was recovered during a study of blood T cell repertoires in COVID-19 (dated by TCRdb to the early 2020s). At the level of the whole study: Samples covering the acute and convalescent phases of COVID-19 were provided by collaborators in the United States, Italy and Spain. The prospective study material was composed of cDNA or gDNA derived from T cells, B-cell-depleted T cells, or PBMCs. The dataset comprised deeply sampled blood TCRbeta repertoires from subjects exposed to, actively infected with, or recovered from COVID-19. The repertoires were made available in a free public database intended to serve as a resource for research on the immune response to SARS-CoV-2. The samples were drawn from two sources: the first 160 participants of the ongoing ImmuneRACE study, and 1,254 subjects contributed by 6 global collaborators. The sample metadata nearly always contained a de-identified subject ID, COVID-19 status, age in years and sex. HLA class I and class II types, where available, came from metadata supplied by the sample provider rather than from assay-based typing. Study-level results and caveats: The quantity of clinical and demographic metadata differed by source and by participant and was supplied without curation.

Counted from cysteine to phenylalanine, this CDR3 has 14 amino acids. The entry retains the CDR3 DNA only, 42 bases that are in frame from base 1. Trimming accounts for 4 bases at V and 10 bases at J, while the number of junction bases matched to no gene is 11. CDR1 and CDR2 are read off the germline V gene as SGHRS and YFSETQ. TCRbeta CDR3 regions were amplified from genomic DNA using the immunoSEQ Assay, a bias-controlled multiplex PCR. As for how the authors treated the data: The number of nucleated cells in each sample was estimated by amplification of reference gene primers within the assay. To quantify the absolute abundance of each unique TCRbeta CDR3 rearrangement, sequence reads were collapsed and filtered. For each sample, productive Simpson clonality was calculated as the square root of Simpson's diversity index across productive rearrangements. In TCRdb, the immuneACCESS table is reduced to in-frame sequences with V and J assigned. These tables do not hold every clone; where another copy was compared, an unresolved V gene accounts for under half, and the others remain unexplained. The DNA gave D and trimming, while V, J and clone size come from that table. The sample has 200,000 to 250,000 clones on record, 80% to 90% of them singletons. The ten largest clones capture roughly 20% of the sample.

Remarks on this clone: What this receptor recognizes is not known. The input lacks base qualities; no much larger clone sits a single base away.

Collaborating institutions collected whole blood in K2EDTA tubes following their own protocols. For TCRbeta analysis, collaborators shipped samples in one of three forms: frozen whole blood, isolated PBMCs, or DNA extracted from either of those sample types. The material sequenced was peripheral blood. The origin of this receptor is a woman older than 75 with active or convalescent COVID-19. This chain is built from TRBV5-1 and TRBJ2-1, with TRBD2 matching 7 junction bases. The nucleotides are TGCGCCAGCAGCCCTACGAGTTCTAGCGGCGAGCAGTTCTTC. Its translation reads: CASSPTSSSGEQFF.